These 23 T cell receptor beta chains were all obtained from the same sample, sequenced in a study of blood T cell repertoires in COVID-19. Assay used: immunoSEQ multiplex PCR; TCRdb lists only in-frame clones, some missing. The sample consists of some 300,000 clones, around 88% of them appearing once. Sequencing was carried out using peripheral blood. The receptors originated from a woman aged 70-85 years with COVID-19, enrolled during active disease.

The CDR3 loop is CATSGRGGTDTQYF. The CDR3 DNA follows: TGTGCCACCAGTGGACGGGGGGGTACAGATACGCAGTATTTT. The rearrangement uses TRBV24-1 and TRBJ2-3; 8 bases align to TRBD2. CDR1 is KGHDR and CDR2 is SFDVKD in the germline V gene. The CDR3 has 14 residues. V dropped 5 bases and J dropped 3; count of bases not matched to a gene: 3.

This clone was picked up a small number of times. V is TRBV6-5 and J is TRBJ1-1; D is unresolved. Trimming pared 5 bases from V and 9 bases from J, leaving 19 bases between. The CDR3 consists of 14 residues. CDR1 is MNHEY and CDR2 is SVGAGI in the germline V gene. The CDR3 DNA sequence: TGTGCCAGCAGTCCCGCGGGGAACGAAGGGAAAGCTTTCTTT. Translated, it gives CASSPAGNEGKAFF.

This chain joins TRBV2 and TRBJ1-2; D ambiguous. Germline CDR1 and CDR2: SNHLY and FYNNEI. The CDR3 runs 14 residues. V lost 4 bases, J lost 8 bases, and 17 bases lay in between. This chain's CDR3 is CASSGGSNSLGYTF. The CDR3 nucleotides read TGTGCCAGCAGTGGAGGTTCGAATTCCCTAGGCTACACCTTC.

This chain connects TRBV30 to TRBJ1-2, with D unresolved. The CDR3 contains 13 residues. V lost 1 base, J lost 6 bases, and 12 bases lay in between. CDR1 is GTSNPN, CDR2 SVGIG, per germline (reference sequence). CDR3 sequence (DNA): TGTGCCTGGAGTGGCGGCAGCCATGATGGCTACACCTTC. This encodes CAWSGGSHDGYTF.

The gene calls are TRBV27 and TRBJ1-2, with TRBD1 as a possible D gene (6 bases). V was pared by 8 bases and J by 8 bases, with 15 bases between. In germline, CDR1 is MNHEY, CDR2 SMNVEV (reference sequence). The CDR3 extends over 12 amino acids. The CDR3 is CASGGSVWGYTF. CDR3 bases: TGTGCCAGCGGGGGCTCGGTATGGGGCTACACCTTC.

In the case of this clone: The identical CDR3 is also encoded by other nucleotide sequences in the sample. The chain is built from TRBV7-2 and TRBJ2-7; D ambiguous. From germline, CDR1 is SGHTA and CDR2 FQGNSA. Trimming pared 5 bases from V and 4 bases from J, leaving 6 bases between. The CDR3 sequence is 11 residues long. The CDR3 protein is CASSLYYEQYF. CDR3 bases: TGTGCCAGCAGCCTCTATTACGAGCAGTACTTC.

This clone has a handful of counts. The chain couples TRBV24-1 to TRBJ2-2; 10 bases map to TRBD1. The CDR3 is 15 residues long. V dropped 6 bases and J dropped 7; count of bases not matched to a gene: 7. Germline V gene lookup returns CDR1 KGHDR and CDR2 SFDVKD. This chain's CDR3 is CATSLGQGDVGELFF. The CDR3 nucleotides are TGTGCCACCAGTCTAGGACAGGGGGATGTCGGGGAGCTGTTTTTT.

J is TRBJ1-3 and V is TRBV9; tentative D call: TRBD1 (5 bases). The CDR3 is made up of 14 amino acids. Germline assignment: CDR1 SGDLS and CDR2 YYNGEE. Trimming took 0 bases from V and 2 from J, leaving 6 bases between them. The CDR3 DNA reads as TGTGCCAGCAGCGTAGAAGGGGCTGGAAACACCATATATTTT. This sequence encodes CASSVEGAGNTIYF.

For the CDR3, the DNA is TGTGCCAGCAGCTTAGTGGCGGGGAATTACAATGAGCAGTTCTTC. Its protein is CASSLVAGNYNEQFF. This rearrangement joins TRBV7-2 to TRBJ2-1; tentatively, D is TRBD2 (6 bases). The CDR3 runs 15 residues. V dropped 1 base and J dropped 4 bases, with 11 bases sitting between them. CDR1 is SGHTA and CDR2 is FQGNSA in the germline V gene.

V usage is TRBV18 and J usage is TRBJ2-1; D unclear. CDR3 size: 12 residues. CDR1 KGHSH and CDR2 LQKENI come from the germline V gene. V lost 3 bases to trimming and J lost 8 bases, with 8 bases between them. CDR3 residues: CASSPTTDEQFF. CDR3 bases: TGTGCCAGCTCACCGACAACGGATGAGCAGTTCTTC.

The J gene is TRBJ1-6, the V gene TRBV27; no clear D. Germline V gene sequence: CDR1 MNHEY, CDR2 SMNVEV (reference sequence). The CDR3 runs to 16 residues. V was cut by 3 bases and J by 0 bases, with 9 bases left in between. CDR3 amino acids: CASSFVTVSYNSPLHF. The CDR3 DNA follows: TGTGCCAGCAGTTTCGTAACGGTCTCCTATAATTCACCCCTCCACTTT.

The CDR3 here is CASSLVGKGDGYTF. As DNA, the CDR3 is TGTGCCAGCAGCTTAGTCGGGAAGGGGGATGGCTACACCTTC. The rearrangement links TRBV7-9 to TRBJ1-2; maybe TRBD1 (6 bases). Trimming stripped 1 base from V and 6 bases from J, with 12 bases between. The germline V gene encodes CDR1 SEHNR and CDR2 FQNEAQ (reference sequence). The CDR3 has 14 residues.

The V and J genes are TRBV4-3 and TRBJ1-4, with 8 positions matching TRBD1. From germline, CDR1 is LGHNA and CDR2 YSLEER. With V trimmed by 2 bases and J by 6 bases, 5 bases remained unmatched. The CDR3 has 15 amino acids. CDR3 amino acids: CASSQFRTGYEKLFF. The CDR3 nucleotides read TGCGCCAGCAGCCAATTTAGGACAGGGTATGAAAAACTGTTTTTT.

The chain's CDR3 is CASSLVGVPLTGELFF. CDR3 nucleotide sequence: TGTGCCAGCAGTTTAGTCGGGGTACCACTGACCGGGGAGCTGTTTTTT. The chain combines TRBV27 with TRBJ2-2; D perhaps matches TRBD2 (5 bases). The CDR3 has 16 residues. Trimming cost V 2 bases and J 5 bases, with 15 bases left between them. The germline CDR1 and CDR2 sequences are MNHEY and SMNVEV (reference sequence).

J is TRBJ2-7 and V is TRBV4-3; D is possibly TRBD1 (6 bases). The V and J ends lost 4 bases and 4 bases respectively, with 14 bases between them. The CDR3 sequence is 14 residues long. Looked up from germline, CDR1 is LGHNA and CDR2 is YSLEER. As DNA, the CDR3 is TGCGCCAGCAGCCCAACCTTGACAGGATACGAGCAGTACTTC. Protein: CASSPTLTGYEQYF.

This clone was recorded many times. This sequence joins TRBV29-1 and TRBJ2-2; perhaps TRBD2 as D (5 bases). Trimming pared 0 bases from V and 1 base from J, leaving 12 bases between. Germline CDR1 SQVTM, CDR2 ANQGSEA. The CDR3 consists of 16 residues. The CDR3 bases are TGCAGCGTTGAAGATGGGCAGGACTTGAACACCGGGGAGCTGTTTTTT. It codes for CSVEDGQDLNTGELFF.

This rearrangement joins TRBV3-1 (or the pseudogene TRBV3-2) to TRBJ2-1; 8 nucleotides agree with TRBD1. This CDR3 is built from 15 residues. CDR1 LGHDT and CDR2 YNNKEL come from the germline V gene (reference sequence). Unmatched junction bases numbered 5, after V lost 0 bases and J lost 7 bases. The CDR3 DNA is TGTGCCAGCAGCCAAGATGTCGGACAGGGTAATGAGCAGTTCTTC. Translation gives CASSQDVGQGNEQFF.

The chain couples TRBV18 to TRBJ1-1; weak D call: TRBD1 (6 bases). Germline V gives CDR1 KGHSH, CDR2 LQKENI. The V end was cut by 3 bases, the J end by 0 bases, with 8 bases between. This CDR3 is 14 amino acids long. CDR3 coding DNA: TGTGCCAGCTCACCGGACAGCATGAACACTGAAGCTTTCTTT. Translating it yields CASSPDSMNTEAFF.

The CDR3 DNA follows: TGCAGCGTCGGGGTGGAGGGACGGGCTAACTATGGCTACACCTTC. It yields the protein CSVGVEGRANYGYTF. The chain employs TRBV29-1 and TRBJ1-2; D is possibly TRBD1 (5 bases). Trimming pared 6 bases from V and 0 bases from J, leaving 17 bases between. There are 15 residues in the CDR3. Germline V CDR1 and CDR2: SQVTM, ANQGSEA.

The CDR3 region has the DNA TGTGCCAGCAGCTTAGAGCGACCAGAGCAGTACTTC. It translates to CASSLERPEQYF. V usage is TRBV7-9 and J usage is TRBJ2-7; D unclear. V lost 1 base and J lost 7, with 8 bases in between. Germline V lookup: CDR1 SEHNR, CDR2 FQNEAQ (reference sequence). CDR3 length: 12 amino acids.

This chain connects TRBV29-1 to TRBJ2-7, with D perhaps matching TRBD1 (5 bases). CDR3 length: 12 residues. Germline CDR1 SQVTM, CDR2 ANQGSEA. V lost 6 bases and J lost 5, with 14 bases in between. The CDR3 DNA reads as TGCAGCGTCTCAGGGTATTCAAACGAGCAGTACTTC. This sequence encodes CSVSGYSNEQYF.

V is TRBV5-1 and J is TRBJ2-3; weak D call: TRBD1 (6 bases). This CDR3 spans 15 amino acids. In germline, CDR1 is SGHRS, CDR2 YFSETQ. The V end lost 4 bases, the J end lost 4 bases, and 16 bases lay between the germline ends. The CDR3 sequence: CASSQQGEDSDTQYF. The CDR3 nucleotides read TGCGCCAGCAGCCAACAGGGAGAAGACTCAGATACGCAGTATTTT.

The chain employs TRBV19 and TRBJ2-3; D unclear. Germline V gene data show CDR1 as LNHDA and CDR2 as SQIVND (reference sequence). V lost 5 bases, J lost 4 bases, and 10 bases lay in between. The CDR3 is 13 residues long. The CDR3 region has the DNA TGTGCCAGTAGTCCCATGGGCCCAGATACGCAGTATTTT. Protein sequence: CASSPMGPDTQYF. Full variable domain (missing parts from reference TRBV19 and TRBJ2-3): DGGITQSPKYLFRKEGQNVTLSCEQNLNHDAMYWYRQDPGQGLRLIYYSQIVNDFQKGDIAEGYSVSREKKESFPLTVTSAQKNPTAFYLCASSPMGPDTQYFGPGTRLTVL.